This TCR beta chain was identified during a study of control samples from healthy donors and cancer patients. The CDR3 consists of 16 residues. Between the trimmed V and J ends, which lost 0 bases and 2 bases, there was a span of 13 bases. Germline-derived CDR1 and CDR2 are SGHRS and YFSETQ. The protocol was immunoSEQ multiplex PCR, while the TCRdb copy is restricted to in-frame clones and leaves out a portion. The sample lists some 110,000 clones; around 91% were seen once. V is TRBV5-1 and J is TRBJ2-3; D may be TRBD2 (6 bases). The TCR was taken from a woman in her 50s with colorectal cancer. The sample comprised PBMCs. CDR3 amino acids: CASSLAGGRVTDTQYF. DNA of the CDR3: TGCGCCAGCAGCTTGGCCGGGGGACGGGTCACAGATACGCAGTATTTT.